These 2 T cell receptor beta chains were all obtained from the same sample, sequenced in a study of T cell changes during pregnancy in multiple sclerosis. Sequenced by immunoSEQ multiplex PCR; TCRdb stores in-frame clones only, minus some. The data contain about 46,000 clones, around 92% of them singletons. Sequences were derived from CD8+ T cells from peripheral blood mononuclear cells, sampled in the first trimester of pregnancy. The receptor source for this set is a female donor with multiple sclerosis, enrolled in a pregnancy study.

J is TRBJ1-2 and V is TRBV20-1; D call uncertain. The length of the CDR3 is 10 residues. V shed 0 bases and J shed 8 bases, with 4 bases lying between them. From germline, CDR1 is DFQATT and CDR2 SNEGSKA (reference sequence). The CDR3 loop is CSAREQGYTF. The CDR3 nucleotides are TGCAGTGCTAGAGAGCAGGGCTACACCTTC.

The chain has TRBV9 and TRBJ1-2; a possible D gene is TRBD1 (5 bases). The length of the CDR3 is 15 residues. Trimming took off 0 bases at V and 4 bases at J, with 13 bases between the two ends. Germline V CDR1 and CDR2: SGDLS, YYNGEE. CDR3 sequence reads: CASSVGGVSPYGYTF. CDR3 sequence (DNA): TGTGCCAGCAGCGTAGGGGGGGTATCCCCCTATGGCTACACCTTC.